This T cell receptor (beta chain) was recorded in a study of brain T cells in children with intractable seizures. TCRdb's copy holds only in-frame clones and misses some; the assay was immunoSEQ multiplex PCR. The table shows around 80,000 clones, with about 90% occurring only once. Sequencing was limited to surgery cases with top T cell transcript signatures in brain tissue. Per germline, CDR1 SNHLY and CDR2 FYNNEI. This CDR3 contains 14 residues. V was pared by 8 bases and J by 8 bases, with 16 bases between. This sequence was found in a girl aged 2-10 years with Rasmussen encephalitis and intractable seizures. The sample was peripheral blood, taken at surgery. This chain connects TRBV2 to TRBJ1-6; D may be TRBD1 (5 bases). CDR3 sequence (DNA): TGTGCCAGCGGAAGTCCATTAGGGGATTCACCCCTCCACTTT. Encoded protein: CASGSPLGDSPLHF.